The rows below give T cell receptor beta chains drawn from one sample of a study of breast tumors, draining lymph nodes, adjacent tissues. TCRdb re-derived calls from the multiplex PCR reads in MiXCR, one entry per CDR3 protein. The table lists 26,000 or so distinct CDR3 sequences, roughly 21% of them singletons. The sample comprised breast tumor tissue. These receptors were obtained from a female donor with breast cancer. Some clones in this sample may be carry-over from other donors' samples. The CDR3 runs from the conserved cysteine through the conserved F or W. The D gene is left open where the match is weak. Clone size, where shown, is once, few, many, or a class for clones that have expanded.

d_gene	abundance	v_gene	j_gene	CDR3nt	CDR3aa
TRBD2	.	TRBV20-1	TRBJ2-7	TGCAGTGCTAGAGAACTAGCGGGAGGCCCACGCGAGCAGTACTTC	CSARELAGGPREQYF
.	many	TRBV27	TRBJ1-2	TGTGCCAGCAGTTTACTGGGCAGGGAAAACTATGGCTACACCTTC	CASSLLGRENYGYTF
TRBD2	many	TRBV5-5	TRBJ2-7	TGTGCCAGCAGCTTGTTACTAGCGGGACCCTACGAGCAGTACTTC	CASSLLLAGPYEQYF
.	many	TRBV30	TRBJ2-7	TGTGCCTGCAAACAGACTTACGAGCAGTACTTC	CACKQTYEQYF
.	.	TRBV6-5	TRBJ2-7	TGTGCCAGCAGAACCTACAGGAACGAGCAGTACTTC	CASRTYRNEQYF
TRBD2	many	TRBV9	TRBJ2-5	TGTGCCAGCAGCTTTAGCGGGACGGGAGAGACCCAGTACTTC	CASSFSGTGETQYF
TRBD2	.	TRBV28	TRBJ2-7	TGTGCCAGCAATGCAGGCGGGAGGCCCGACTACGAGCAGTACTTC	CASNAGGRPDYEQYF
.	many	TRBV6-1	TRBJ1-3	TGTGCCAGCGAGAGGGGCTCTGGAAACACCATATATTTT	CASERGSGNTIYF
.	many	TRBV5-5	TRBJ1-2	TGTGCCAGCACCCTCCTGGCAGTTAACTATGGCTACACCTTC	CASTLLAVNYGYTF
.	.	TRBV19	TRBJ2-5	TGTGCCAGTGGTATTGGGGCAGCGCAAGAGACCCAGTGCTTC	CASGIGAAQETQCF
.	many	TRBV6-1	TRBJ1-4	TGTGCCAGCATAGGGCCGATCCAAGAAAAACTGTTTTTT	CASIGPIQEKLFF
.	.	TRBV14	TRBJ2-1	TGTGCCAGCAGCCAAGTTCTGGGCGGCTCCTACGATGAGCGGTTCTTC	CASSQVLGGSYDERFF
.	many	TRBV9	TRBJ2-7	TGTGCCAGCAGCCTGACCCGGCGGACCACCTACGAGCAGTACTTC	CASSLTRRTTYEQYF
.	.	TRBV2	TRBJ2-5	TGTGCCAGCAGCCAGAGTAACGGGGTCCGAAGAGACCAGTACTTC	CASSQSNGVRRDQYF
TRBD2	many	TRBV19	TRBJ2-1	TGTGCCAGCGGACTACTAGCGGGGACTTACAATGAGCAGTTCTTC	CASGLLAGTYNEQFF
TRBD2	many	TRBV6-1	TRBJ2-7	TGTGCCAGCAGTCCGTCTAGCGGGAGTTTCAACGAGCAGTACTTC	CASSPSSGSFNEQYF
TRBD2	medium-sized	TRBV20-1	TRBJ2-7	TGCAGTGCGCTCCGGGTTAGCGGGTATTACGAGCAGTACTTC	CSALRVSGYYEQYF
.	many	TRBV7-3	TRBJ2-3	TGTGCCAGCAGCTTAGCTGGAGGGCCAATAGATACGCAGTATTTT	CASSLAGGPIDTQYF
TRBD1	many	TRBV5-6	TRBJ1-4	TGTGCCAGCAGCACCGGACAGGGCATAACTAATGAAAAACTGTTTTTT	CASSTGQGITNEKLFF
.	.	TRBV18	TRBJ2-1	TGTGCCAGCTCAGGACTTAGCCGGAGCTCCTACAATGAGCAGTTCTTC	CASSGLSRSSYNEQFF
.	medium-sized	TRBV20-1	TRBJ2-2	TGCAGCCACTCGAGGGCCGGGGAGCTGTTTTTT	CSHSRAGELFF
TRBD1	many	TRBV5-1	TRBJ1-6	TGCGCCAGTACTTGGGACAGTAATTCACCCCTCCACTTT	CASTWDSNSPLHF
.	many	TRBV28	TRBJ1-2	TGTGCCAGCAGGGATAACAGGATCTCGGGCTACACCTTC	CASRDNRISGYTF
TRBD1	many	TRBV29-1	TRBJ2-6	TGCAGCGTTCTCCTTGGACAGGGGGTCTCTGGGGCCAACGTCCTGACTTTC	CSVLLGQGVSGANVLTF